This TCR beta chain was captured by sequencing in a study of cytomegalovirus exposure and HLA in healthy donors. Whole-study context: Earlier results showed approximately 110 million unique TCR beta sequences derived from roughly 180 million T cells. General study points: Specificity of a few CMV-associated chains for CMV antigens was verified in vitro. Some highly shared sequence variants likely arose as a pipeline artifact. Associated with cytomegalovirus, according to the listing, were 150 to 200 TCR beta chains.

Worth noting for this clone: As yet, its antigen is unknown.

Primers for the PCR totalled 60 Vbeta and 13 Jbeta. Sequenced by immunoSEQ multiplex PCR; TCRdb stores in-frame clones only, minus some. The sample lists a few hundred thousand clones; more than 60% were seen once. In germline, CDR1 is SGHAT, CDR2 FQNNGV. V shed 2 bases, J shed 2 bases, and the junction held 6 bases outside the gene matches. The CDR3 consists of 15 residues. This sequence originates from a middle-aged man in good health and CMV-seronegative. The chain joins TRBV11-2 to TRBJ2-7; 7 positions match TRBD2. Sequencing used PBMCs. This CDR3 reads CASSLMAGAPYEQYF. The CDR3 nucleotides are TGTGCCAGCAGCTTAATGGCGGGAGCACCCTACGAGCAGTACTTC.